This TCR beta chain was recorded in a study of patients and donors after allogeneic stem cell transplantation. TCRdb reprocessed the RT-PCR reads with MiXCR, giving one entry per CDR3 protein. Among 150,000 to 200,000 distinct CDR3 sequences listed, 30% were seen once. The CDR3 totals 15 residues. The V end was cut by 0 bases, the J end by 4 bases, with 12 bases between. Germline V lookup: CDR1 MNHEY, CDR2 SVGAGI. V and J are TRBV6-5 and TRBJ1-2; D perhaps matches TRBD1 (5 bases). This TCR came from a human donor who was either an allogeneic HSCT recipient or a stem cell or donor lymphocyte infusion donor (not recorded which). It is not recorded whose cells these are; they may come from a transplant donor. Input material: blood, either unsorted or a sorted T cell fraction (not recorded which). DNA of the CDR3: TGTGCCAGCAGTTACTCGCAGGGAGGCTTCTATGGCTACACCTTC. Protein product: CASSYSQGGFYGYTF.